The next 23 T cell receptor beta chains were all read from a single sample in a study of PD-1 blockade in classical Hodgkin lymphoma. Only in-frame clones appear in the TCRdb table, and some are missing; sequencing was by immunoSEQ multiplex PCR. The repertoire includes fewer than 65,000 clones, around 91% of them detected once, and approximately 15% sits in the top ten. Each of the patients experienced relapse following autologous stem cell transplantation, and their brentuximab vedotin exposure differed. Sequenced material: peripheral blood mononuclear cells (PBMCs), taken at baseline. These receptors originate from a human donor with classical Hodgkin lymphoma.

V usage is TRBV16 and J usage is TRBJ2-3; TRBD2 aligns across 7 bases. Germline CDR1 KGHSY, CDR2 FQNENV. The CDR3 is 16 amino acids. The J segment lost 2 bases and the V segment lost 0 bases, leaving 5 bases of the junction unmatched. The CDR3 DNA follows: TGTGCCAGCAGCCAATCGTCAAGCGGGGCCACAGATACGCAGTATTTT. This codes for CASSQSSSGATDTQYF.

The CDR3 DNA is TGTGCCAGCAGTGTACTAGACCCCGGGGAGCTGTTTTTT. As protein: CASSVLDPGELFF. The chain joins TRBV2 to TRBJ2-2; TRBD2 is a possible D gene (5 bases). In germline, CDR1 is SNHLY, CDR2 FYNNEI. V was clipped by 4 bases and J by 6 bases, with 9 bases between them. The CDR3 loop spans 13 amino acids.

In nucleotides, the CDR3 is TGCAGCGTCGATAAGACTAGCGGGGGTTTGGGCGAGACCCAGTACTTC. It specifies CSVDKTSGGLGETQYF. This chain links TRBV29-1 with TRBJ2-5; 12 bases match TRBD2. Trimming took 6 bases from V and 5 from J; bases not matched to a gene: 13. Germline V gene lookup returns CDR1 SQVTM and CDR2 ANQGSEA. There are 16 residues in the CDR3.

A single count supports this clone. The chain couples TRBV7-9 to TRBJ2-3; D may be TRBD2 (6 bases). Trimming pared 7 bases from V and 2 bases from J, leaving 10 bases between. The CDR3 is 13 amino acids. Germline V gene sequence: CDR1 SEHNR, CDR2 FQNEAQ (reference sequence). DNA for the CDR3: TGTGCCAGCAACGGGGGAGCCACAGATACGCAGTATTTT. Protein: CASNGGATDTQYF. Variable domain in full (rest from reference TRBV7-9 and TRBJ2-3): DTGVSQNPRHKITKRGQNVTFRCDPISEHNRLYWYRQTLGQGPEFLTYFQNEAQLEKSRLLSDRFSAERPKGSFSTLEIQRTEQGDSAMYLCASNGGATDTQYFGPGTRLTVL.

In this sample, this clone turned up once. The gene calls are TRBV18 and TRBJ2-1; 8 nucleotides agree with TRBD1. Germline trimming cut 3 bases from V and 1 base from J; bases unmatched to any gene: 2. Per the germline V gene, CDR1 is KGHSH and CDR2 is LQKENI. The CDR3 consists of 15 residues. The CDR3 nucleotides read TGTGCCAGCTCACCGGGACAGGCGTCCTACAATGAGCAGTTCTTC. The encoded protein is CASSPGQASYNEQFF.

The V gene is TRBV11-2, the J gene TRBJ1-2; D might be TRBD1 (6 bases). Per the germline V gene, CDR1 is SGHAT and CDR2 is FQNNGV. The length of the CDR3 is 18 residues. V was clipped by 2 bases and J by 1 base, with 20 bases between them. The CDR3 region has the DNA TGTGCCAGCAGCTTAACCCCACAGACAGGTTTTCTTAACTATGGCTACACCTTC. Translation: CASSLTPQTGFLNYGYTF.

In this sample, this clone turned up once. The rearrangement joins TRBV27 to TRBJ1-1; TRBD1 matches at 9 bases. Germline assignment: CDR1 MNHEY and CDR2 SMNVEV (reference sequence). The CDR3 consists of 15 residues. Trimming removed 2 bases from V and 0 bases from J; junction bases left unmatched: 1. This CDR3 is CASSLDRGMNTEAFF. For the CDR3, the DNA is TGTGCCAGCAGTTTAGACAGGGGGATGAACACTGAAGCTTTCTTT.

This chain uses TRBV2 with TRBJ1-2; tentative D call: TRBD1 (5 bases). CDR3 length equals 14 residues. V was trimmed by 3 bases and J by 5 bases, leaving 13 bases between them. CDR1 and CDR2 (germline): SNHLY, FYNNEI. CDR3 amino acids: CASSDGATTYGYTF. The CDR3 DNA follows: TGTGCCAGCAGTGATGGGGCTACCACTTATGGCTACACCTTC.

This chain uses TRBV2 with TRBJ2-7; D is uncertain. Germline CDR1 is SNHLY and CDR2 is FYNNEI. The V and J ends lost 3 bases and 3 bases respectively, with 6 bases between them. This CDR3 has 12 residues. The CDR3, as DNA: TGTGCCAGCAGTGACAGGTACTACGAGCAGTACTTC. Protein: CASSDRYYEQYF.

The chain combines TRBV5-1 with TRBJ1-2, with D perhaps matching TRBD1 (6 bases). The CDR3 has 14 amino acids. CDR1 and CDR2 from the germline V gene are SGHRS and YFSETQ. V dropped 2 bases and J dropped 2 bases, with 10 bases sitting between them. CDR3 protein: CASSLKGGNYGYTF. In nucleotides, the CDR3 is TGCGCCAGCAGCTTAAAGGGGGGAAACTATGGCTACACCTTC.

This rearrangement joins TRBV30 to TRBJ1-4; D is unclear. The germline gives CDR1 GTSNPN, CDR2 SVGIG (reference sequence). V was trimmed by 1 base and J by 0 bases, leaving 15 bases between them. CDR3 length: 17 residues. The CDR3 region has the DNA TGTGCCTGGAGTGAGGGCCACACTTCAGCAACTAATGAAAAACTGTTTTTT. This encodes CAWSEGHTSATNEKLFF.

J is TRBJ2-7 and V is TRBV6-6; D unresolved. The CDR3 is 13 residues long. The V gene lost 6 bases and the J gene lost 7 bases, with 16 bases spanning the gap. Germline V gives CDR1 MNHNY, CDR2 SVGAGI (reference sequence). The CDR3 sequence: CASRPSPYWEQYF. For the CDR3, the DNA is TGTGCCAGCAGGCCTTCTCCTTATTGGGAGCAGTACTTC.

V gene TRBV10-3 combines with J gene TRBJ2-2; 10 bases agree with TRBD1. The CDR3 length is 16 residues. CDR1 ENHRY and CDR2 SYGVKD come from the germline V gene. The junction had 6 bases not matched to a gene; V was cut back by 7 bases and J by 1 base. The CDR3 here is CAIKGQGSLNTGELFF. The CDR3, as DNA: TGTGCCATCAAGGGACAGGGGTCGTTGAACACCGGGGAGCTGTTTTTT.

V gene TRBV18 combines with J gene TRBJ2-7; TRBD1 or TRBD2 may be the D gene (5 bases each). V lost 2 bases and J 7 bases, leaving 9 bases between the germline ends. Germline V lookup: CDR1 KGHSH, CDR2 LQKENI. The CDR3 is 12 amino acids. CDR3 residues: CASSPEGKEQYF. The CDR3 DNA follows: TGTGCCAGCTCACCAGAGGGGAAAGAGCAGTACTTC.

The chain carries TRBV19 and TRBJ1-1, with 7 positions matching TRBD1. This CDR3 contains 12 residues. V shed 3 bases and J 8 bases; nucleotides not matched to a gene: 3. Per germline, CDR1 LNHDA and CDR2 SQIVND (reference sequence). The CDR3 spells CASSIPRGEAFF. CDR3 sequence (DNA): TGTGCCAGTAGTATTCCCAGGGGGGAAGCTTTCTTT.

The chain employs TRBV29-1 and TRBJ2-3; tentative D call: TRBD2 (6 bases). Germline CDR1 is SQVTM and CDR2 is ANQGSEA. This CDR3 contains 13 residues. Trimming took off 4 bases at V and 2 bases at J, with 10 bases between the two ends. The CDR3 loop is CSVVGDSTDTQYF. CDR3 sequence (DNA): TGCAGCGTTGTTGGGGACTCCACAGATACGCAGTATTTT.

This clone was counted only a few times. The chain carries TRBV29-1 and TRBJ1-1, with D maybe TRBD1 (5 bases). Per the germline V gene, CDR1 is SQVTM and CDR2 is ANQGSEA. Trimming removed 6 bases at V and 6 bases at J, with 14 bases between. The CDR3 loop spans 12 amino acids. The CDR3 DNA follows: TGCAGCGTGTCCTCAGGGCCGTCTGAAGCTTTCTTT. This sequence encodes CSVSSGPSEAFF.

This chain connects TRBV10-1 to TRBJ2-1; D remains ambiguous. Trimming left V 3 bases short and J 10 bases short, with 7 bases between. CDR3 length equals 11 residues. CDR1 is WNHNN, CDR2 SYGVQD, per germline (reference sequence). This chain's CDR3 is CASSDRLEQFF. In DNA form, the CDR3 reads TGCGCCAGCAGTGACCGTCTCGAGCAGTTCTTC.

The chain has TRBV7-3 and TRBJ2-3; a weak D match, TRBD2 (6 bases). The CDR3 contains 15 residues. Looked up from germline, CDR1 is SGHTA and CDR2 is FQGTGA. Trimming pared 5 bases from V and 1 base from J, leaving 13 bases between. CDR3 protein: CASSRGASGTDTQYF. CDR3 DNA: TGTGCCAGCAGCCGAGGGGCTAGCGGCACAGATACGCAGTATTTT.

The chain is built from TRBV15 and TRBJ2-7, with no clear D. CDR3 length: 16 residues. V lost 4 bases and J 3 bases, leaving 19 bases between the germline ends. Per germline, CDR1 LNHNV and CDR2 YYDKDF (reference sequence). CDR3 amino acids: CATSTESGLPGYEQYF. The CDR3 DNA reads as TGTGCCACCAGCACGGAATCGGGCCTCCCAGGCTACGAGCAGTACTTC.

This CDR3 reads CAWSDGGTYGYTF. The CDR3 nucleotides are TGTGCCTGGAGTGATGGGGGGACCTATGGCTACACCTTC. The gene calls are TRBV30 and TRBJ1-2; a weak D match, TRBD1 (5 bases). The germline V and J ends were trimmed by 1 base and 4 bases, with 10 bases remaining between them. The CDR3 contains 13 residues. CDR1 is GTSNPN, CDR2 SVGIG, per germline (reference sequence).

The chain recombines TRBV5-8 with TRBJ1-5, with TRBD1 as a possible D gene (5 bases). V was trimmed by 0 bases and J by 4 bases, leaving 8 bases between them. The length of the CDR3 is 14 residues. Germline V CDR1 and CDR2: SGHTS, YDEGEE. CDR3 nucleotide sequence: TGTGCCAGCAGCTTGGACGGGGGAAATCAGCCCCAGCATTTT. Protein product: CASSLDGGNQPQHF.

CDR3 residues: CASSLAPGLAGKRKQFF. In nucleotides, the CDR3 is TGCGCCAGCAGCTTGGCCCCCGGACTAGCGGGGAAGAGGAAGCAGTTCTTC. The chain joins TRBV5-1 to TRBJ2-1, with 12 bases identical to TRBD2. The CDR3 has 17 residues. Germline assignment: CDR1 SGHRS and CDR2 YFSETQ. V lost 0 bases and J lost 11; bases outside the gene matches: 12.